A selection of T cell receptor beta chains follows, all from one sample in a study of identical twins. MiXCR, applied by TCRdb to the 5' RACE reads, yields one record per CDR3 protein. The sample shows roughly 290,000 distinct CDR3 sequences, just under 9.5% of them seen only once. The sample was also linked to a second study, of yellow fever vaccine responses in identical twins.

The sample was CD8+ T cells sorted from blood. The source is a woman aged 18-29 years in good health. The CDR3 runs from the conserved cysteine through the conserved F or W. D genes are given only for firm matches.

TRBV7-2 NA CASSLAMSSYNEQFF
TRBV7-2 TRBD2 CASSVTSGTGELFF
TRBV4-3 NA CASSQDGSNYGYTF
TRBV24-1 TRBD2 CATSESGLAFDEQFF
TRBV5-5 TRBD2 CASSLDSGGAYEQFF
TRBV28 NA CASSSGVGQPQHF
TRBV27 TRBD1 CASSAYGTAEETQYF
TRBV27 TRBD1 CASTAQGANGYTF
TRBV30 TRBD1 CAWSGAGGADRDNEKLFF
TRBV11-2 TRBD2 CASSFERGGLEETQYF
TRBV6-5 NA CASSFGRGLNTEAFF
TRBV11-1 NA CASSLYPGWSNEQFF
TRBV12-3/TRBV12-4 TRBD1 CASSYAPGTEQYF
TRBV29-1 TRBD2 CSVEWFLAGATDTQYF
TRBV7-9 TRBD1 CASSPGQGMAKNIQYF
TRBV4-3 NA CASSQDRDDSYEQYF
TRBV7-7 TRBD2 CASSARATSGGTYNEQFF
TRBV7-9 NA CASSLVPIGYNEQFF
TRBV29-1 NA CSVGGLAPGELFF
TRBV7-3 TRBD2 CASSPRGEGQETQYF
TRBV30 TRBD1 CAWSVQGQGFEFF
TRBV2 TRBD2 CASIGLAGGAYNEQFF
TRBV27 NA CASSLSGPDGGFKDNEQFF
TRBV6-6 NA CASSYIRTDTQYF
TRBV2 TRBD2 CASSDPRYEREGQRMTDTQYF
TRBV2 TRBD2 CASSDALAGINEQFF
TRBV24-1 NA CATSGYSGAYNEQFF
TRBV29-1 NA CSVHRDPNYNEQFF
TRBV6-1 NA CASSDDISAYNEQFF
TRBV15 NA CATSTLGPQETQYF
TRBV11-2 NA CASSLDGDQPQHF
TRBV7-8 TRBD1 CASSFLPGQGPYEQYF
TRBV27 TRBD2 CASTRRGGYTDTQYF
TRBV6-5 NA CASSYFTGTHEQYF